These T cell receptor beta chains were read from a single sample in a study of blood T cell repertoires in COVID-19. Method: immunoSEQ multiplex PCR; TCRdb's copy keeps in-frame clones and lacks some. The sample records more than 250,000 clones, roughly 90% being singletons. The sequencing input was peripheral blood. These TCRs come from a young man who had recovered from COVID-19. CDR3s include the opening cysteine and the closing phenylalanine or tryptophan. A D gene is named only where the DNA matches it firmly. The size of a clone is reported for some rows only, either as once, few or many, or as a class for expanded clones.

V gene: TRBV9; clone size: NA; CDR3 length: 18; J gene: TRBJ2-2; D gene: TRBD2; CDR3 DNA: TGTGCCAGCAGCGTAGGTACTAGCGGGAGCTTTTACACCGGGGAGCTGTTTTTT; CDR3 protein: CASSVGTSGSFYTGELFF
V gene: TRBV6-5; clone size: NA; CDR3 length: 14; J gene: TRBJ2-1; D gene: NA; CDR3 DNA: TGTGCCAGCAGCGCCAGAACCTCCTACAATGAGCAGTTCTTC; CDR3 protein: CASSARTSYNEQFF
V gene: TRBV10-1; clone size: once; CDR3 length: 16; J gene: TRBJ2-1; D gene: NA; CDR3 DNA: TGCGCCAGCAGTGTGGGGGGTCGGGGTCCCTACAATGAGCAGTTCTTC; CDR3 protein: CASSVGGRGPYNEQFF
V gene: TRBV21-1; clone size: NA; CDR3 length: 14; J gene: TRBJ1-2; D gene: NA; CDR3 DNA: TGTGCCAGCAGCAAAGATCTGTTAAACTATGGCTACACCTTC; CDR3 protein: CASSKDLLNYGYTF
V gene: TRBV27; clone size: NA; CDR3 length: 13; J gene: TRBJ1-1; D gene: NA; CDR3 DNA: TGTGCCAGCAGTTTCTCCAGGGACACTGAAGCTTTCTTT; CDR3 protein: CASSFSRDTEAFF
V gene: TRBV27; clone size: NA; CDR3 length: 14; J gene: TRBJ2-2; D gene: NA; CDR3 DNA: TGTGCCAGCAGTTTCACGGTTAACACCGGGGAGCTGTTTTTT; CDR3 protein: CASSFTVNTGELFF
V gene: TRBV6-5; clone size: NA; CDR3 length: 13; J gene: TRBJ2-5; D gene: NA; CDR3 DNA: TGTGCCAGCGCCCCGACATCGACGGAGACCCAGTACTTC; CDR3 protein: CASAPTSTETQYF
V gene: TRBV20-1; clone size: NA; CDR3 length: 16; J gene: TRBJ2-7; D gene: TRBD1; CDR3 DNA: TGCAGTGCTAGTCCAGAACCGGGACAGGTGACCTACGAGCAGTACTTC; CDR3 protein: CSASPEPGQVTYEQYF
V gene: TRBV6-5; clone size: NA; CDR3 length: 14; J gene: TRBJ2-7; D gene: NA; CDR3 DNA: TGTGCCAGCAGTTACGACAGTTCCACCTACGAGCAGTACTTC; CDR3 protein: CASSYDSSTYEQYF
V gene: TRBV6-2/TRBV6-3; clone size: NA; CDR3 length: 15; J gene: TRBJ2-3; D gene: TRBD2; CDR3 DNA: TGTGCCAGCAGTTCGACTAGCGATTTCACAGATACGCAGTATTTT; CDR3 protein: CASSSTSDFTDTQYF
V gene: TRBV7-2; clone size: NA; CDR3 length: 15; J gene: TRBJ2-7; D gene: TRBD1; CDR3 DNA: TGTGCCAGCAGCTTAGACTACAGGGGCCTCTACGAGCAGTACTTC; CDR3 protein: CASSLDYRGLYEQYF
V gene: TRBV5-8; clone size: NA; CDR3 length: 14; J gene: TRBJ1-1; D gene: NA; CDR3 DNA: TGTGCCAGCAGCTTAATGAGACAGAACACTGAAGCTTTCTTT; CDR3 protein: CASSLMRQNTEAFF
V gene: TRBV30; clone size: NA; CDR3 length: 16; J gene: TRBJ2-2; D gene: TRBD1; CDR3 DNA: TGTGCCTCACGTCGGGACAGGCCTCGATTCACCGGGGAGCTGTTTTTT; CDR3 protein: CASRRDRPRFTGELFF
V gene: TRBV11-2; clone size: NA; CDR3 length: 15; J gene: TRBJ2-7; D gene: TRBD1; CDR3 DNA: TGTGCCAGCAGCCCCGTCCACAGGGGTGGGGACGAGCAGTACTTC; CDR3 protein: CASSPVHRGGDEQYF
V gene: TRBV5-4; clone size: once; CDR3 length: 14; J gene: TRBJ2-5; D gene: TRBD2; CDR3 DNA: TGTGCCAGCAGGTCGGGGACTATACAAGAGACCCAGTACTTC; CDR3 protein: CASRSGTIQETQYF
V gene: TRBV19; clone size: NA; CDR3 length: 13; J gene: TRBJ2-7; D gene: NA; CDR3 DNA: TGTGCCAGTAGTATTGAGGTTTCCTACGAGCAGTACTTC; CDR3 protein: CASSIEVSYEQYF
V gene: TRBV27; clone size: once; CDR3 length: 18; J gene: TRBJ2-6; D gene: NA; CDR3 DNA: TGTGCCAGCAGTTTATCGGGCAGGGGTATTGCTGGGGCCAACGTCCTGACTTTC; CDR3 protein: CASSLSGRGIAGANVLTF
V gene: TRBV4-1; clone size: NA; CDR3 length: 15; J gene: TRBJ1-1; D gene: NA; CDR3 DNA: TGCGCCAGCAGCCAAGGGGAGGGTTTGAACACTGAAGCTTTCTTT; CDR3 protein: CASSQGEGLNTEAFF
V gene: TRBV14; clone size: NA; CDR3 length: 13; J gene: TRBJ1-5; D gene: NA; CDR3 DNA: TGTGCCAGCAGCCAAGAAGAGTATCAGCCCCAGCATTTT; CDR3 protein: CASSQEEYQPQHF
V gene: TRBV6-5; clone size: NA; CDR3 length: 15; J gene: TRBJ1-5; D gene: NA; CDR3 DNA: TGTGCCAGCAGTTACTCATCAGGGTACAATCAGCCCCAGCATTTT; CDR3 protein: CASSYSSGYNQPQHF
V gene: TRBV29-1; clone size: NA; CDR3 length: 15; J gene: TRBJ1-2; D gene: NA; CDR3 DNA: TGCAGCGTTGAAGACGCGGGACTGAGAAACTATGGCTACACCTTC; CDR3 protein: CSVEDAGLRNYGYTF
V gene: TRBV7-8; clone size: NA; CDR3 length: 16; J gene: TRBJ1-2; D gene: TRBD1; CDR3 DNA: TGTGCCAGCAGCCGAGGACAGGTGCTCACTAACTATGGCTACACCTTC; CDR3 protein: CASSRGQVLTNYGYTF
V gene: TRBV7-6; clone size: NA; CDR3 length: 16; J gene: TRBJ2-1; D gene: TRBD2; CDR3 DNA: TGTGCCAGCAGCCCCGCTAGCGGACCTTCCTGGGATGAGCAGTTCTTC; CDR3 protein: CASSPASGPSWDEQFF
V gene: TRBV7-7; clone size: NA; CDR3 length: 17; J gene: TRBJ2-5; D gene: TRBD1; CDR3 DNA: TGTGCTAGCAGCCCAGATGGGTTTAAGGACAGGGAAGAGACCCAGTACTTC; CDR3 protein: CASSPDGFKDREETQYF
V gene: TRBV6-5; clone size: NA; CDR3 length: 15; J gene: TRBJ1-1; D gene: NA; CDR3 DNA: TGTGCCAGCAGTTACGGGGCAGGGGCGAACACTGAAGCTTTCTTT; CDR3 protein: CASSYGAGANTEAFF
V gene: TRBV6-6; clone size: NA; CDR3 length: 12; J gene: TRBJ1-2; D gene: NA; CDR3 DNA: TGTGCCAGCACGCAGCGGGGCTATGGCTACACCTTC; CDR3 protein: CASTQRGYGYTF
V gene: TRBV27; clone size: NA; CDR3 length: 12; J gene: TRBJ2-1; D gene: NA; CDR3 DNA: TGTGCCAGCAGTTTCCAGGGGTATGAGCAGTTCTTC; CDR3 protein: CASSFQGYEQFF
V gene: TRBV25-1; clone size: NA; CDR3 length: 12; J gene: TRBJ1-6; D gene: NA; CDR3 DNA: TGTGCCAGCAGGGTCGGTTGGGGGGGTCTCCACTTT; CDR3 protein: CASRVGWGGLHF
V gene: TRBV7-6; clone size: NA; CDR3 length: 12; J gene: TRBJ2-2; D gene: NA; CDR3 DNA: TGTGCCAGCAGCCCGCGCCCAGGGGAGCTGTTTTTT; CDR3 protein: CASSPRPGELFF
V gene: TRBV5-6; clone size: NA; CDR3 length: 14; J gene: TRBJ2-7; D gene: NA; CDR3 DNA: TGTGCCAGCAGCTTGGGGGGGCGGACCTACGAGCAGTACTTC; CDR3 protein: CASSLGGRTYEQYF
V gene: TRBV7-6; clone size: NA; CDR3 length: 17; J gene: TRBJ2-5; D gene: TRBD2; CDR3 DNA: TGTGCCAGCAGCCAATTCAGGGCGCGGGAGATTTGGGAGACCCAGTACTTC; CDR3 protein: CASSQFRAREIWETQYF
V gene: TRBV4-1; clone size: few; CDR3 length: 19; J gene: TRBJ1-4; D gene: TRBD1; CDR3 DNA: TGCGCCAGCAGCCAATCTGACAGGGGACCTCGGCGGGGGAGTGAAAAACTGTTTTTT; CDR3 protein: CASSQSDRGPRRGSEKLFF
V gene: TRBV10-3; clone size: NA; CDR3 length: 14; J gene: TRBJ1-2; D gene: NA; CDR3 DNA: TGTGCCATCAGTGCCCCCGACAGTCTCTATGGCTACACCTTC; CDR3 protein: CAISAPDSLYGYTF